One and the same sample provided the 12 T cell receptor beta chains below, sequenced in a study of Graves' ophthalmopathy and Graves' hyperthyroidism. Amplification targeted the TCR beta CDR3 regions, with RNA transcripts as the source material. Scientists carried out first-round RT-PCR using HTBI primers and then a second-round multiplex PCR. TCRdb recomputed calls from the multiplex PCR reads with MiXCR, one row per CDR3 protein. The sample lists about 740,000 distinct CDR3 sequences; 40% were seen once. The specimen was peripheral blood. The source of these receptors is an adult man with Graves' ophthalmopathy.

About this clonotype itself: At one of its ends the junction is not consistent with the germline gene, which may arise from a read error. As DNA, the CDR3 is TGTGCCACCAGCAGAGAACGACGAGCAGATGGTTACACCTTC. This codes for CATSRERRADGYTF. The chain couples TRBV15 to TRBJ1-2; D unclear. The CDR3 totals 14 residues. CDR1 is LNHNV, CDR2 YYDKDF, per germline (reference sequence). Variable domain in full (rest from reference TRBV15 and TRBJ1-2): DAMVIQNPRYQVTQFGKPVTLSCSQTLNHNVMYWYQQKSSQAPKLLFHYYDKDFNNEADTPDNFQSRRPNTSFCFLDIRSPGLGDTAMYLCATSRERRADGYTFGSGTRLTVV.

CDR3 protein: CASKRIGRGNTEAFF. CDR3 DNA sequence: TGTGCCAGCAAAAGAATCGGCCGAGGGAACACTGAAGCTTTCTTT. The rearrangement uses TRBV5-6 and TRBJ1-1; D not certain. Germline V gives CDR1 SGHDT, CDR2 YYEEEE. The CDR3 spans 15 residues. Trimming took 6 bases from V and 1 from J, leaving 16 bases between them.

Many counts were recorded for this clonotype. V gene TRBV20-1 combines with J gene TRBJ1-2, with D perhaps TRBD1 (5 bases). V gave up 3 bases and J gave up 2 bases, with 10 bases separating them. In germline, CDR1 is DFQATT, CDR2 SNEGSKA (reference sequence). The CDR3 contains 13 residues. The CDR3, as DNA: TGCAGTGCTAGGCTACAGGCAAACTATGGCTACACCTTC. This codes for CSARLQANYGYTF.

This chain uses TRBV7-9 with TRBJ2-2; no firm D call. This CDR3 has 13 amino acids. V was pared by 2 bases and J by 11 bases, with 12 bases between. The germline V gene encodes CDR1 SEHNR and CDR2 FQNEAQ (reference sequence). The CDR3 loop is CASSLTAFGELFF. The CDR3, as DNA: TGTGCCAGCAGCTTAACAGCTTTCGGCGAGCTGTTTTTT.

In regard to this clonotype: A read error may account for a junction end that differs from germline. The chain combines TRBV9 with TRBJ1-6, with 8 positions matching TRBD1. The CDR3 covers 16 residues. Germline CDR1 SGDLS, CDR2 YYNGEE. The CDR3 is CASSQIQGGTNSPLHF. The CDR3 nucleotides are TGCGCCAGCAGCCAAATACAGGGGGGTACTAATTCACCCCTCCACTTT.

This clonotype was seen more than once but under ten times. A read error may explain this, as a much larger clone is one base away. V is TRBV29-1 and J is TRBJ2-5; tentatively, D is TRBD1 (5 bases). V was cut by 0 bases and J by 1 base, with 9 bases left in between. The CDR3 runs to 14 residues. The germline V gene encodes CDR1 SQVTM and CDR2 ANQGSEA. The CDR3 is CSVEDGAVQETQYF. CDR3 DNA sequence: TGCAGCGTTGAAGATGGGGCAGTCCAAGAGACCCAGTACTTC.

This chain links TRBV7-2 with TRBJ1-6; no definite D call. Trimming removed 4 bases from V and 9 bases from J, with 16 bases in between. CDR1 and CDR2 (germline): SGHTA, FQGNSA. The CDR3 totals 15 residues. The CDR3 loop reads CASSSRWLESSPLHF. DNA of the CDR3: TGTGCCAGCAGCTCCCGGTGGCTGGAGAGTTCACCCCTCCACTTT.

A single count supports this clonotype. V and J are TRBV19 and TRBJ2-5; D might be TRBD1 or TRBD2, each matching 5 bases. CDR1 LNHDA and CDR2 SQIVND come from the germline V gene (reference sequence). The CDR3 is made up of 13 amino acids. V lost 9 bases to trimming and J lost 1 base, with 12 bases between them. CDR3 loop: CASRFGAQETQYF. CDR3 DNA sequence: TGTGCCAGCAGGTTCGGGGCCCAAGAGACCCAGTACTTC.

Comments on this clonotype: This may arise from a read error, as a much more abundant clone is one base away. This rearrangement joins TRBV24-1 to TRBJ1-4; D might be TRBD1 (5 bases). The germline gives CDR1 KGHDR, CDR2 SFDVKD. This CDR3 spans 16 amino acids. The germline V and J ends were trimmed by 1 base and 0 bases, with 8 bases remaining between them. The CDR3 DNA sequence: TGTGCCACCAGTGATTTCCGGGGGTCAACTAATGAAAAACTGTTTTTT. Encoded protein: CATSDFRGSTNEKLFF.

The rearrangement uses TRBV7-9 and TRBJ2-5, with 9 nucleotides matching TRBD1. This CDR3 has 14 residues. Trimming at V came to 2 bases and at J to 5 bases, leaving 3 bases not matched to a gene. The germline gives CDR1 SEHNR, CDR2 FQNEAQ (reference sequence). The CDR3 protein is CASSLWDRVETQYF. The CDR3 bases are TGTGCCAGCAGCTTATGGGACAGGGTTGAGACCCAGTACTTC.

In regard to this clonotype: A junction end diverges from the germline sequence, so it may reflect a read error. The CDR3 here is CASSYLLQQDDNTEAFF. The CDR3 DNA sequence: TGTGCCAGCAGTTACCTCCTACAACAGGACGATAACACTGAAGCTTTCTTT. The chain joins TRBV10-3 to TRBJ1-1; TRBD1 is a possible D gene (5 bases). CDR1 and CDR2 (germline): ENHRY, SYGVKD. CDR3 length: 17 amino acids.

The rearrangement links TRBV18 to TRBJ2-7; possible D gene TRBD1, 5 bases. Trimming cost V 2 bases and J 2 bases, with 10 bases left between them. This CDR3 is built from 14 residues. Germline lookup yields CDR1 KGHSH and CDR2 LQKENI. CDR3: CASSPRVGAYEQYF. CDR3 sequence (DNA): TGTGCCAGCTCACCAAGGGTAGGGGCCTACGAGCAGTACTTC.